This passage covers 17 T cell receptor beta chains from one sample sequenced in a study of blood T cell repertoires in COVID-19. The assay was immunoSEQ multiplex PCR, and TCRdb's table has in-frame clones only and misses some. The sample consists of 200,000 to 250,000 clones, around 90% of them appearing once. The sample consisted of peripheral blood. Receptor source: a young man with COVID-19, enrolled during active disease.

The V gene is TRBV2, the J gene TRBJ1-1; 8 bases line up with TRBD1. Germline V gives CDR1 SNHLY, CDR2 FYNNEI. J lost 4 bases, V lost 6 bases, and 7 bases had no gene match. The CDR3 loop spans 14 amino acids. The CDR3 DNA is TGTGCCAGCAGAGGGACAGGTTCGGGCACTGAAGCTTTCTTT. Translating it yields CASRGTGSGTEAFF.

This rearrangement joins TRBV19 to TRBJ1-6; D possibly corresponds to TRBD1 (5 bases). V was pared by 8 bases and J by 2 bases, with 10 bases between. Germline V gene sequence: CDR1 LNHDA, CDR2 SQIVND (reference sequence). The CDR3 runs to 14 residues. CDR3 loop: CASGDSTYNSPLHF. CDR3 sequence (DNA): TGTGCCAGTGGCGACAGCACCTATAATTCACCCCTCCACTTT.

The chain uses TRBV29-1 and TRBJ1-2, with TRBD1 matching over 7 bases. The germline gives CDR1 SQVTM, CDR2 ANQGSEA. The CDR3 has 13 residues. The J segment lost 2 bases and the V segment lost 3 bases, leaving 3 bases of the junction unmatched. The CDR3 coding sequence is TGCAGCGTTGAGGTGACAGGGAACTATGGCTACACCTTC. Amino acids: CSVEVTGNYGYTF.

This clone was seen a single time. The CDR3 protein is CASSQDGQSYEQYF. In nucleotides, the CDR3 is TGTGCCAGCAGCCAAGATGGGCAGTCTTACGAGCAGTACTTC. V gene TRBV3-1 (or the pseudogene TRBV3-2) combines with J gene TRBJ2-7; D is undetermined. Trimming shortened V by 0 bases and J by 4 bases, and 10 bases separated the two germline ends. The CDR3 loop spans 14 amino acids. Germline assignment: CDR1 LGHDT and CDR2 YNNKEL (reference sequence).

The chain links TRBV4-1 to TRBJ1-1; TRBD1 agrees at 7 bases. V gave up 4 bases and J gave up 2 bases; unmatched junction bases: 7. The CDR3 totals 15 residues. CDR1 is MGHRA, CDR2 YSYEKL, per germline. The CDR3 bases are TGCGCCAGCAGCCTGGGACAGAATTTAAACACTGAAGCTTTCTTT. It encodes CASSLGQNLNTEAFF.

This clone has just one count. This chain joins TRBV7-6 and TRBJ2-5; TRBD2 agrees at 7 bases. CDR1 and CDR2 (germline): SGHVS, FNYEAQ. The CDR3 is made up of 15 amino acids. The ends lost 4 bases at V and 1 base at J; junction bases unmatched: 6. The CDR3 reads CASSSQTSSQETQYF. The CDR3 DNA is TGTGCCAGCAGCTCTCAGACTAGCAGCCAAGAGACCCAGTACTTC. The full variable domain, in which reference TRBV7-6 and TRBJ2-5 provide the parts outside the CDR3, is GAGVSQSPRYKVTKRGQDVALRCDPISGHVSLYWYRQALGQGPEFLTYFNYEAQQDKSGLPNDRFSAERPEGSISTLTIQRTEQRDSAMYRCASSSQTSSQETQYFGPGTRLLVL.

The gene calls are TRBV19 and TRBJ1-1, with a tentative D call TRBD1 (5 bases). The V end lost 2 bases, the J end lost 2 bases, and 12 bases lay between the germline ends. The CDR3 spans 15 residues. CDR1 is LNHDA and CDR2 is SQIVND in the germline V gene (reference sequence). Here the CDR3 reads CASSISRQPNTEAFF. In nucleotides, the CDR3 is TGTGCCAGTAGTATAAGTCGACAGCCCAACACTGAAGCTTTCTTT.

This clone was counted once. The V gene is TRBV4-1, the J gene TRBJ1-5; possible D gene TRBD1, 5 bases. Germline CDR1 and CDR2: MGHRA and YSYEKL. V dropped 0 bases and J dropped 2 bases, with 8 bases sitting between them. This CDR3 region has 15 residues. The CDR3 nucleotides read TGCGCCAGCAGCCAAGATCCGGGGGGCAATCAGCCCCAGCATTTT. Its translation: CASSQDPGGNQPQHF.

This clone has only one observation. This sequence joins TRBV7-2 and TRBJ2-3; a weak D match, TRBD2 (5 bases). Looked up from germline, CDR1 is SGHTA and CDR2 is FQGNSA. Trimming removed 1 base from V and 6 bases from J, with 17 bases in between. The length of the CDR3 is 16 residues. The CDR3 DNA reads TGTGCCAGCAGCTTAGAAGTGGCTAGCAATTGGGATACGCAGTATTTT. Amino acid sequence: CASSLEVASNWDTQYF.

The chain recombines TRBV5-1 with TRBJ1-1, with D possibly matching TRBD1 (6 bases). The CDR3 is 16 residues long. CDR1 SGHRS and CDR2 YFSETQ come from the germline V gene. The V gene lost 4 bases and the J gene lost 1 base, with 17 bases spanning the gap. The CDR3 DNA sequence: TGCGCCAGCAGCCCGGCGATAGGGACATCGAACACTGAAGCTTTCTTT. Residues: CASSPAIGTSNTEAFF.

This rearrangement joins TRBV2 to TRBJ2-7, with D possibly matching TRBD2 (7 bases). This CDR3 has 14 amino acids. In germline, CDR1 is SNHLY, CDR2 FYNNEI. V gave up 6 bases and J gave up 0 bases, with 12 bases separating them. CDR3 in amino acids: CASSRGGPSYEQYF. CDR3 DNA sequence: TGTGCCAGCAGCCGCGGGGGCCCCTCCTACGAGCAGTACTTC.

V gene TRBV30 combines with J gene TRBJ1-3; the D gene is possibly TRBD1 (5 bases). Germline CDR1 GTSNPN, CDR2 SVGIG (reference sequence). This CDR3 contains 14 residues. The V and J ends lost 0 bases and 9 bases respectively, with 15 bases between them. This CDR3 reads CAWSVRDWVSTIYF. DNA for the CDR3: TGTGCCTGGAGTGTAAGGGACTGGGTGAGCACCATATATTTT.

This chain connects TRBV19 to TRBJ1-1, with 7 bases lining up with TRBD1. After removal of 4 bases from V and 2 bases from J, the junction contained 4 bases not matched to a gene. The CDR3 extends over 14 amino acids. CDR1 and CDR2 from the germline V gene are LNHDA and SQIVND (reference sequence). The CDR3 sequence is CASSTTGINTEAFF. In nucleotides, the CDR3 is TGTGCCAGTAGTACGACAGGGATTAACACTGAAGCTTTCTTT.

The chain combines TRBV23-1 with TRBJ2-3, with TRBD2 matching 8 bases. TRBV23-1 qualifies as an ORF whose function is uncertain. Trimming cost V 2 bases and J 1 base; bases outside gene matches: 14. The CDR3 runs to 19 residues. The CDR3 here is CASSQLLYVPGGRTDTQYF. The CDR3 DNA reads as TGCGCCAGCAGTCAACTCCTCTACGTACCGGGGGGGCGCACAGATACGCAGTATTTT.

V is TRBV7-3 and J is TRBJ1-1; TRBD1 matches at 8 bases. The CDR3 totals 14 residues. Germline lookup yields CDR1 SGHTA and CDR2 FQGTGA. The V segment lost 1 base and the J segment 7 bases; nucleotides outside the gene matches: 5. The CDR3 protein is CASSLIGQGSEAFF. CDR3 in DNA: TGTGCCAGCAGCTTAATTGGACAGGGCAGTGAAGCTTTCTTT.

This sequence joins TRBV18 and TRBJ2-7, with D possibly TRBD1 on 5 matching bases. The germline CDR1 and CDR2 sequences are KGHSH and LQKENI. The CDR3 has 14 residues. Trimming removed 3 bases at V and 6 bases at J, with 15 bases between. The CDR3 here is CASSPKGAKAEQYF. CDR3 sequence (DNA): TGTGCCAGCTCACCTAAAGGGGCTAAGGCCGAGCAGTACTTC.

This clone was seen more than once but under ten times. The chain employs TRBV2 and TRBJ1-1; 9 bases fit TRBD1. The V and J ends lost 5 bases and 6 bases, in that order; junction bases with no gene match: 7. From germline, CDR1 is SNHLY and CDR2 FYNNEI. This CDR3 has 14 amino acids. As DNA, the CDR3 is TGTGCCAGCAGTCCCGGGACAGGGATCGCTGAAGCTTTCTTT. It codes for CASSPGTGIAEAFF.